Listed here are 22 T cell receptor beta chains from one sample, sequenced in a study of cytomegalovirus exposure and HLA in healthy donors. Use of 60 Vbeta and 13 Jbeta primers characterized the PCR. Clones were read by immunoSEQ multiplex PCR, and TCRdb kept only the in-frame ones, dropping some. The top ten hold approximately 3.6% of the sample, which has some 90,000 clones, about 79% seen once. The sample comprised PBMCs. These receptor sequences come from a man between 45 and 60 years old in good health and CMV-seronegative.

This clone was seen just once. The rearrangement joins TRBV18 to TRBJ1-1; tentative D call: TRBD1 (5 bases). The CDR3 runs 14 residues. V was cut by 2 bases and J by 8 bases, with 15 bases left in between. In germline, CDR1 is KGHSH, CDR2 LQKENI. CDR3 in amino acids: CASSPGRQGREAFF. The CDR3 DNA follows: TGTGCCAGCTCACCAGGTCGGCAGGGCCGGGAAGCTTTCTTT.

The chain joins TRBV10-3 to TRBJ1-2; D gene ambiguous. The V gene lost 2 bases and the J gene lost 4 bases, with 8 bases spanning the gap. This CDR3 has 13 residues. The germline V gene encodes CDR1 ENHRY and CDR2 SYGVKD. The chain's CDR3 is CAISEEETYGYTF. The CDR3 DNA follows: TGTGCCATCAGTGAGGAGGAGACCTATGGCTACACCTTC.

The V and J genes are TRBV6-1 and TRBJ1-5; weak D call: TRBD1 (6 bases). The ends were cut back, 11 bases at V and 2 bases at J, with 13 bases in the middle. Per germline, CDR1 MNHNS and CDR2 SASEGT. CDR3 length: 13 amino acids. The CDR3 nucleotides read TGTGCCTCGGGAGGGGGGGGCAATCAGCCCCAGCATTTT. This encodes CASGGGGNQPQHF.

The genes are TRBV7-9 and TRBJ2-3, with 13 bases aligning to TRBD2. Looked up from germline, CDR1 is SEHNR and CDR2 is FQNEAQ (reference sequence). V trimming: 3 bases; J trimming: 11 bases; junction bases outside the gene matches: 5. This CDR3 spans 14 amino acids. CDR3 DNA sequence: TGTGCCAGCAGCTTGGGACTAGCGGGGCCAGGGCAGTATTTT. Translation gives CASSLGLAGPGQYF.

The chain is built from TRBV7-9 and TRBJ2-2; 9 nucleotides align to TRBD1. The CDR3 has 15 residues. With V trimmed by 4 bases and J by 1 base, 1 base remained unmatched. In germline, CDR1 is SEHNR, CDR2 FQNEAQ (reference sequence). CDR3 residues: CASSWGQGNTGELFF. The CDR3 DNA reads as TGTGCCAGCAGCTGGGGACAGGGGAACACCGGGGAGCTGTTTTTT.

The V call is TRBV28, the J call TRBJ2-7; TRBD1 agrees at 7 bases. Trimming removed 6 bases from V and 5 bases from J; junction bases left unmatched: 10. The CDR3 has 14 amino acids. Germline V lookup: CDR1 MDHEN, CDR2 SYDVKM. CDR3 region: CASRAWDSGNEQYF. The CDR3 DNA reads TGTGCCAGCAGGGCCTGGGACAGCGGTAACGAGCAGTACTTC. Full variable domain (outside the CDR3, taken from reference TRBV28 and TRBJ2-7): DVKVTQSSRYLVKRTGEKVFLECVQDMDHENMFWYRQDPGLGLRLIYFSYDVKMKEKGDIPEGYSVSREKKERFSLILESASTNQTSMYLCASRAWDSGNEQYFGPGTRLTVT.

This chain joins TRBV9 and TRBJ2-1; 7 bases are shared with TRBD2. Losses at the gene ends were 4 bases for V and 6 bases for J; bases not matched to a gene: 10. CDR1 and CDR2 from the germline V gene are SGDLS and YYNGEE. The CDR3 runs to 15 residues. The CDR3 loop is CASSFLAELGNEQFF. DNA of the CDR3: TGTGCCAGCAGCTTTCTAGCGGAATTGGGCAATGAGCAGTTCTTC.

The V gene is TRBV29-1, the J gene TRBJ1-3, with a possible D match to TRBD1 (5 bases). Germline V gene lookup returns CDR1 SQVTM and CDR2 ANQGSEA. CDR3 size: 12 residues. V was cut by 6 bases and J by 5 bases, with 11 bases left in between. In nucleotides, the CDR3 is TGCAGCGTAGCGGGGGGGAGAAACACCATATATTTT. Encoded protein: CSVAGGRNTIYF.

The rearrangement joins TRBV6-5 to TRBJ1-1; D uncertain. The V gene's germline CDR1 is MNHEY and CDR2 SVGAGI. Trimming stripped 4 bases from V and 5 bases from J, with 11 bases between. This CDR3 is 13 amino acids long. CDR3 loop: CASSLGFGTEAFF. The DNA of the CDR3 is TGTGCCAGCAGTTTGGGCTTTGGGACTGAAGCTTTCTTT.

J is TRBJ2-7 and V is TRBV7-6; 7 bases are a match to TRBD1. CDR3 length equals 19 residues. V was pared by 2 bases and J by 3 bases, with 19 bases of the junction left unmatched. Per germline, CDR1 SGHVS and CDR2 FNYEAQ. The CDR3 loop reads CASSLRPISTPGQDYEQYF. In nucleotides, the CDR3 is TGTGCCAGCAGCTTACGCCCTATTAGTACCCCAGGACAGGACTACGAGCAGTACTTC.

The chain is built from TRBV28 and TRBJ2-7; 7 bases agree with TRBD2. Germline CDR1 and CDR2: MDHEN and SYDVKM. V dropped 6 bases and J dropped 2; count of bases not matched to a gene: 10. The CDR3 is 15 residues long. The CDR3 here is CASRNPSGPTYEQYF. In DNA, the CDR3 is TGTGCCAGCAGAAATCCTAGCGGCCCGACCTACGAGCAGTACTTC.

V and J are TRBV5-1 and TRBJ2-1; 15 nucleotides align to TRBD2. This CDR3 contains 21 residues. The V gene's germline CDR1 is SGHRS and CDR2 YFSETQ. Unmatched junction bases numbered 11, after V lost 1 base and J lost 0 bases. The DNA for the CDR3 is TGCGCCAGCAGCTTGTCGGGACCCGGGACTAGCGGGAGGAGCTCCTACAATGAGCAGTTCTTC. Translating gives CASSLSGPGTSGRSSYNEQFF.

The V and J genes are TRBV5-1 and TRBJ2-5; 8 bases agree with TRBD2. The DNA end favors TRBJ2-7, so the J call may be wrong. CDR3 length: 14 amino acids. Germline CDR1 SGHRS, CDR2 YFSETQ. In nucleotides, the CDR3 is TGCGCCAGCACCCCCACTAGCGGCGCCTACGAGCAGTACTTC. Translation gives CASTPTSGAYEQYF.

This chain links TRBV19 with TRBJ2-7; TRBD1 might be the D (6 bases). The CDR3 has 15 residues. V shed 3 bases and J shed 6 bases, with 18 bases lying between them. Germline V lookup: CDR1 LNHDA, CDR2 SQIVND (reference sequence). DNA of the CDR3: TGTGCCAGTAGTATGGGACACCCGCCGAGGGGCGAGCAGTACTTC. Translation: CASSMGHPPRGEQYF.

This sequence joins TRBV10-3 and TRBJ2-3; TRBD1 agrees at 7 bases. This CDR3 region has 15 residues. V shed 0 bases and J 1 base; nucleotides not matched to a gene: 1. Looked up from germline, CDR1 is ENHRY and CDR2 is SYGVKD. The chain's CDR3 is CAISESTGGTDTQYF. In DNA, the CDR3 is TGTGCCATCAGTGAGTCCACAGGGGGCACAGATACGCAGTATTTT.

The gene calls are TRBV11-2 and TRBJ2-3, with 11 bases identical to TRBD1. V was pared by 3 bases and J by 4 bases, with 0 bases of the junction left unmatched. CDR1 is SGHAT, CDR2 FQNNGV, per germline. This CDR3 is 14 amino acids long. CDR3 residues: CASSLGQGADTQYF. The CDR3 DNA reads as TGTGCCAGCAGCTTGGGACAGGGGGCAGATACGCAGTATTTT.

The CDR3 sequence is CASSPSGATYNEQFF. The DNA of the CDR3 is TGTGCCAGTAGTCCGAGCGGGGCGACCTACAATGAGCAGTTCTTC. The chain couples TRBV19 to TRBJ2-1; 7 positions match TRBD2. CDR3 length equals 15 residues. V was clipped by 5 bases and J by 2 bases; unmatched bases: 6. Germline loops: CDR1 LNHDA, CDR2 SQIVND (reference sequence). The full variable domain, in which reference TRBV19 and TRBJ2-1 provide the parts outside the CDR3, is DGGITQSPKYLFRKEGQNVTLSCEQNLNHDAMYWYRQDPGQGLRLIYYSQIVNDFQKGDIAEGYSVSREKKESFPLTVTSAQKNPTAFYLCASSPSGATYNEQFFGPGTRLTVL.

This chain uses TRBV11-2 with TRBJ2-7; D gene ambiguous. CDR3 length: 14 residues. CDR1 SGHAT and CDR2 FQNNGV come from the germline V gene. V lost 0 bases and J lost 1, with 7 bases in between. The CDR3 loop reads CASSLDYQSYEQYF. CDR3 DNA sequence: TGTGCCAGCAGCTTAGATTACCAGTCCTACGAGCAGTACTTC.

This clone is a singleton in its sample. The chain has TRBV5-4 and TRBJ2-7; 13 bases align to TRBD2. The CDR3 totals 16 residues. The germline V gene has CDR1 SGHNT and CDR2 YYREEE (reference sequence). The junction had 10 bases not matched to a gene; V was cut back by 4 bases and J by 6 bases. CDR3 in DNA: TGTGCCAGCAGCCGGGGACTAGCGGGACTCCAAACCGAGCAGTACTTC. Protein product: CASSRGLAGLQTEQYF. The full variable domain, rest sourced from reference TRBV5-4 and TRBJ2-7, is ETGVTQSPTHLIKTRGQQVTLRCSSQSGHNTVSWYQQALGQGPQFIFQYYREEENGRGNFPPRFSGLQFPNYSSELNVNALELDDSALYLCASSRGLAGLQTEQYFGPGTRLTVT.

The chain is built from TRBV27 and TRBJ2-3, with 10 bases fitting TRBD2. With 4 bases clipped from V and 5 bases from J, the junction kept 6 bases outside the gene matches. There are 15 residues in the CDR3. From germline, CDR1 is MNHEY and CDR2 SMNVEV (reference sequence). The CDR3: CASSSPSGGGDTQYF. CDR3 sequence (DNA): TGTGCCAGCAGTTCCCCAAGCGGGGGGGGAGATACGCAGTATTTT.

The chain joins TRBV27 to TRBJ2-1; 8 bases agree with TRBD2. Trimming cost V 3 bases and J 10 bases; bases outside gene matches: 14. CDR1 and CDR2 from the germline V gene are MNHEY and SMNVEV (reference sequence). This CDR3 is 16 amino acids long. The CDR3 loop reads CASSLEGLGWAGEQFF. The CDR3 DNA follows: TGTGCCAGCAGTTTGGAGGGACTAGGCTGGGCTGGGGAGCAGTTCTTC.

The chain couples TRBV6-6 to TRBJ1-2, with D possibly matching TRBD1 (5 bases). V gave up 6 bases and J gave up 2 bases, with 10 bases separating them. Looked up from germline, CDR1 is MNHNY and CDR2 is SVGAGI (reference sequence). The CDR3 length is 13 residues. In DNA, the CDR3 is TGTGCCAGCAGCCCGGACACGAACTATGGCTACACCTTC. Amino acids: CASSPDTNYGYTF.